One sample yielded the 17 T cell receptor beta chains listed below, sequenced in a study of CD8 T cells in Susac syndrome. It was with random hexamers that about 0.45 to 1 ug RNA was reverse transcribed. TCRdb processed the immunoSEQ multiplex PCR reads anew with MiXCR; each CDR3 protein has one entry. The sample gives under 550,000 distinct CDR3 sequences, around 85% of which show up once; about 0.12% is in the top ten. Material: CD8+ T cells from PBMCs. Every receptor here comes from a human donor with multiple sclerosis.

V gene TRBV2 combines with J gene TRBJ1-2; TRBD1 is a possible D gene (6 bases). The CDR3 is 16 residues long. Trimming cost V 1 base and J 7 bases, with 19 bases left between them. Per the germline V gene, CDR1 is SNHLY and CDR2 is FYNNEI. CDR3 residues: CASSEGTGAFRGGYTF. CDR3 nucleotide sequence: TGTGCCAGCAGTGAAGGAACGGGGGCTTTCCGGGGTGGCTACACCTTC.

The chain couples TRBV12-3 or TRBV12-4 to TRBJ2-1; possible D gene TRBD2, 5 bases. The CDR3 has 16 residues. The V gene lost 6 bases and the J gene lost 1 base, with 16 bases spanning the gap. CDR3 sequence: CASSTSRALSYNEQFF. CDR3 coding DNA: TGTGCCAGCAGCACCTCGCGGGCCCTGTCCTACAATGAGCAGTTCTTC.

The chain links TRBV4-1 to TRBJ1-5; D remains unclear. The V gene's germline CDR1 is MGHRA and CDR2 YSYEKL. Trimming pared 4 bases from V and 2 bases from J, leaving 9 bases between. The length of the CDR3 is 14 residues. The CDR3 loop reads CASSPFVGNQPQHF. Here the CDR3 DNA reads TGCGCCAGCAGCCCCTTCGTGGGCAATCAGCCCCAGCATTTT.

The V and J genes are TRBV5-6 and TRBJ2-4; 10 positions match TRBD1. There are 13 residues in the CDR3. J lost 15 bases, V lost 4 bases, and 10 bases had no gene match. Germline values: CDR1 SGHDT, CDR2 YYEEEE. Written as DNA, the CDR3 is TGTGCCAGCAGCCCCGGGACAGGGGATCCCCGGTACTTC. The encoded protein is CASSPGTGDPRYF. Supplemented by reference TRBV5-6 and TRBJ2-4, the full variable domain reads DAGVTQSPTHLIKTRGQQVTLRCSPKSGHDTVSWYQQALGQGPQFIFQYYEEEERQRGNFPDRFSGHQFPNYSSELNVNALLLGDSALYLCASSPGTGDPRYFGAGTRLSVL.

The chain couples TRBV29-1 to TRBJ1-2; 9 positions match TRBD1. The V and J ends lost 4 bases and 2 bases, in that order; junction bases with no gene match: 11. CDR1 and CDR2 (germline): SQVTM, ANQGSEA. The CDR3 is 16 residues long. In DNA, the CDR3 is TGCAGCGTTGTGGGACAGGGAATATTGAACAACTATGGCTACACCTTC. Translated, it gives CSVVGQGILNNYGYTF. The full variable domain, its missing parts supplied by reference TRBV29-1 and TRBJ1-2, is SAVISQKPSRDICQRGTSLTIQCQVDSQVTMMFWYRQQPGQSLTLIATANQGSEATYESGFVIDKFPISRPNLTFSTLTVSNMSPEDSSIYLCSVVGQGILNNYGYTFGSGTRLTVV.

The genes are TRBV27 and TRBJ2-4; TRBD1 matches 9 bases. CDR1 is MNHEY and CDR2 is SMNVEV in the germline V gene (reference sequence). The CDR3 length is 16 residues. V was clipped by 2 bases and J by 7 bases; unmatched bases: 9. CDR3 amino acids: CASSLRLRDRVNIQYF. CDR3 DNA: TGTGCCAGCAGTTTAAGGCTTAGGGACAGGGTGAACATTCAGTACTTC.

V and J are TRBV6-1 and TRBJ1-1, with 11 nucleotides matching TRBD1. Germline V gene lookup returns CDR1 MNHNS and CDR2 SASEGT. V dropped 6 bases and J dropped 11; count of bases not matched to a gene: 8. This CDR3 spans 13 amino acids. Here the CDR3 DNA reads TGTGCCAGCAGCCGGGACAGGGGGATCGACGCTTTCTTT. Translating gives CASSRDRGIDAFF.

The chain carries TRBV29-1 and TRBJ2-7, with 10 bases identical to TRBD2. After removal of 4 bases from V and 0 bases from J, the junction contained 0 bases not matched to a gene. This CDR3 contains 13 residues. Germline loops: CDR1 SQVTM, CDR2 ANQGSEA. DNA for the CDR3: TGCAGCGTTGTAGCGGGAGGCTCCTACGAGCAGTACTTC. It is translated as CSVVAGGSYEQYF.

The chain employs TRBV3-1 and TRBJ2-2; D gene uncertain. This CDR3 is built from 11 residues. Germline values: CDR1 LGHDT, CDR2 YNNKEL (reference sequence). V gave up 5 bases and J gave up 9 bases, with 7 bases separating them. CDR3 sequence (DNA): TGTGCCAGCAGCTGGTTTCGGGAGCTGTTTTTT. Amino acids: CASSWFRELFF.

The CDR3 here is CASSTGTGIREQFF. The CDR3 nucleotides are TGTGCCAGCAGTACCGGGACAGGCATCCGTGAGCAGTTCTTC. V usage is TRBV6-5 and J usage is TRBJ2-1; 8 bases line up with TRBD1. The CDR3 covers 14 residues. V shed 5 bases and J 9 bases; nucleotides not matched to a gene: 9. The germline V gene has CDR1 MNHEY and CDR2 SVGAGI.

The CDR3 loop is CASSQAVQGGAEANYGYTF. The DNA for the CDR3 is TGCGCCAGCAGCCAAGCTGTACAGGGGGGGGCGGAAGCTAACTATGGCTACACCTTC. The chain uses TRBV4-1 and TRBJ1-2; 8 nucleotides agree with TRBD1. J was trimmed by 0 bases and V by 1 base; bases with no gene match: 13. This CDR3 region has 19 residues. Germline V lookup: CDR1 MGHRA, CDR2 YSYEKL.

The chain couples TRBV27 to TRBJ2-1; 10 bases align to TRBD2. Germline CDR1 and CDR2: MNHEY and SMNVEV (reference sequence). The V gene end was trimmed by 2 bases and the J gene end by 7 bases; junction bases not matched to a gene: 5. The CDR3 length is 15 residues. The CDR3, as DNA: TGTGCCAGCAGTTTACTAGCGGGAGAGGGTAATGAGCAGTTCTTC. It yields the protein CASSLLAGEGNEQFF.

The rearrangement links TRBV6-5 to TRBJ1-2, with D uncertain. The CDR3 sequence is 13 residues long. V gave up 4 bases and J gave up 4 bases, with 10 bases separating them. CDR1 and CDR2 from the germline V gene are MNHEY and SVGAGI. CDR3: CASSLLASYGYTF. The DNA for the CDR3 is TGTGCCAGCAGTTTACTCGCCTCCTATGGCTACACCTTC.

The V gene is TRBV5-1, the J gene TRBJ2-7; the D call may be TRBD1 or TRBD2 (5 bases each). This CDR3 is built from 16 residues. In germline, CDR1 is SGHRS, CDR2 YFSETQ. V lost 0 bases and J 7 bases, leaving 20 bases between the germline ends. In DNA, the CDR3 is TGCGCCAGCAGCTTGGACCCAACGGGGCCTAGTGGAGAGCAGTACTTC. This sequence encodes CASSLDPTGPSGEQYF.

V is TRBV12-3 or TRBV12-4 and J is TRBJ2-1, with 9 positions matching TRBD2. Trimming removed 6 bases from V and 3 bases from J; junction bases left unmatched: 6. The CDR3 is made up of 15 amino acids. In nucleotides, the CDR3 is TGTGCCAGCAGCCACAGTAGCGGGAGCTACAATGAGCAGTTCTTC. Translating gives CASSHSSGSYNEQFF.

The chain has TRBV27 and TRBJ1-5; D remains unclear. CDR1 and CDR2 from the germline V gene are MNHEY and SMNVEV (reference sequence). This CDR3 has 16 residues. The ends were cut back, 7 bases at V and 7 bases at J, with 23 bases in the middle. The CDR3 nucleotides read TGTGCCAGCACTCCTGGAGGAGCATCTCATCTCCAGCCCCAGCATTTT. This translates into CASTPGGASHLQPQHF.

The rearrangement links TRBV24-1 to TRBJ2-7; 12 bases are shared with TRBD2. V gave up 4 bases and J gave up 4 bases; unmatched junction bases: 13. This CDR3 region has 18 residues. The germline V gene has CDR1 KGHDR and CDR2 SFDVKD. The CDR3 nucleotides read TGTGCCACCAGTGAGGTAGCCATCACTAGCGGGGGGATTTACGAGCAGTACTTC. Residues: CATSEVAITSGGIYEQYF.